This T cell receptor (beta chain) was sequenced for a study of neoadjuvant anti-PD-1 for oral cavity cancer. Study summary: Before surgery, most patients got three to four biweekly 3 mg/kg nivolumab doses. Study-wide results and caveats: TCR analyses covered only a few patients per response group.

The sample's time point: after neoadjuvant nivolumab, at surgical resection. Germline V gives CDR1 DFQATT, CDR2 SNEGSKA (reference sequence). This CDR3 contains 11 residues. V gave up 4 bases and J gave up 7 bases, with 9 bases separating them. This clone was counted only a few times. Its specificity is unknown. The data were produced by immunoSEQ multiplex PCR, yet TCRdb's version contains in-frame clones alone and is incomplete. The sample shows about 42,000 clones, around 79% of them seen only once. The material was PBMCs, obtained after nivolumab (anti-PD-1) treatment. The genes are TRBV20-1 and TRBJ2-3; D unclear. This sequence originates from a person aged 40 to 85 with oral cavity squamous cell carcinoma. The CDR3 DNA sequence: TGCAGTGCTATCGAGATCAATACGCAGTATTTT. Protein product: CSAIEINTQYF.